This TCR beta chain comes out of a study of vaccination effects on CD4 cells after COVID-19. In the case of this clone: The target antigen is unknown.

This CDR3 spans 15 amino acids. Germline lookup yields CDR1 SGHDN and CDR2 FVKESK. The V and J ends lost 0 bases and 0 bases respectively, with 8 bases between them. Sequencing used immunoSEQ multiplex PCR; TCRdb keeps in-frame clones, though not all of them. Of tens of thousands of clones in the sample, roughly 76% were seen once. With the ViraFEST assay, the study expanded antigen-specific CD4+ T cells using viral peptide pools, then sequenced them. Once cultured for roughly ten days, the cells underwent separation to obtain CD4+ T cells. This specimen consisted of CD4+ T cells from PBMCs cultured with HCoV-229E spike peptides, obtained before COVID-19 vaccination. This rearrangement joins TRBV14 to TRBJ1-1; D ambiguous. This receptor was identified in a human donor who received a COVID-19 vaccine. CDR3 in DNA: TGTGCCAGCAGCCAAGACTTGAGGGTGAACACTGAAGCTTTCTTT. This sequence encodes CASSQDLRVNTEAFF.